What follows are 6 T cell receptor beta chains derived from one specimen sequenced in a study of cytomegalovirus exposure and HLA in healthy donors. The PCR employed 60 Vbeta primers together with 13 Jbeta primers. Only in-frame clones appear in the TCRdb table, and some are missing; sequencing was by immunoSEQ multiplex PCR. This table holds around 100,000 clones. Input material: PBMCs. These receptor sequences come from a man aged 40-55 years in good health and CMV-seronegative.

This chain links TRBV6-5 with TRBJ1-4, with D possibly TRBD1 on 6 matching bases. This CDR3 is built from 14 residues. Germline loops: CDR1 MNHEY, CDR2 SVGAGI. V was pared by 2 bases and J by 6 bases, with 10 bases between. In nucleotides, the CDR3 is TGTGCCAGCAGTTACAGGGGGGGAGATGAAAAACTGTTTTTT. As protein: CASSYRGGDEKLFF.

The gene calls are TRBV6-1 and TRBJ1-2, with 8 bases lining up with TRBD1. The J segment lost 7 bases and the V segment lost 2 bases, leaving 9 bases of the junction unmatched. The CDR3 extends over 15 amino acids. The germline V gene encodes CDR1 MNHNS and CDR2 SASEGT. CDR3 amino acids: CASSEHPPGGSGYTF. The CDR3 DNA is TGTGCCAGCAGTGAACACCCCCCAGGGGGCTCTGGCTACACCTTC.

This rearrangement joins TRBV30 to TRBJ2-2, with 7 nucleotides matching TRBD1. The CDR3 is 15 residues long. Germline CDR1 is GTSNPN and CDR2 is SVGIG (reference sequence). V shed 2 bases and J 0 bases; nucleotides not matched to a gene: 3. The CDR3 DNA follows: TGTGCCTGGAGTCGACAGGGTACGAACACCGGGGAGCTGTTTTTT. This sequence encodes CAWSRQGTNTGELFF.

In regard to this clone: One junction end disagrees with the germline gene, perhaps due to a read error. This same CDR3 is encoded by further DNA sequences in the sample. In DNA, the CDR3 is TGTGCCTGGAGCCGGGCTAGCGGGGGGGCCAAGAACATTCAGTACTTC. It yields the protein CAWSRASGGAKNIQYF. The chain is built from TRBV30 and TRBJ2-4; 12 nucleotides align to TRBD2. CDR3 length: 16 amino acids. Germline assignment: CDR1 GTSNPN and CDR2 SVGIG (reference sequence). The full variable domain, with the rest looked up from reference TRBV30 and TRBJ2-4, is SQTIHQWPATLVQPVGSPLSLECTVEGTSNPNLYWYRQAAGRGLQLLFYSVGIGQISSEVPQNLSASRPQDRQFILSSKKLLLSDSGFYLCAWSRASGGAKNIQYFGAGTRLSVL.

The V gene is TRBV5-4, the J gene TRBJ2-1; 7 bases agree with TRBD2. Unmatched junction bases numbered 11, after V lost 5 bases and J lost 9 bases. CDR1 and CDR2 (germline): SGHNT, YYREEE (reference sequence). This CDR3 has 14 residues. The chain's CDR3 is CASRWGGSDGEQFF. The CDR3, as DNA: TGTGCCAGCAGGTGGGGCGGGAGTGATGGTGAGCAGTTCTTC.

The chain employs TRBV7-2 and TRBJ1-2; 9 nucleotides agree with TRBD1. CDR3 length: 13 residues. Trimming took 5 bases from V and 5 from J; bases not matched to a gene: 3. The V gene's germline CDR1 is SGHTA and CDR2 FQGNSA. CDR3 nucleotide sequence: TGTGCCAGCAGCCAGGGACAGGGATATGGCTACACCTTC. Amino acid sequence: CASSQGQGYGYTF.